This T cell receptor beta chain originates from a study of T cell repertoires in cytomegalovirus infection. CDR3 length equals 15 residues. Germline CDR1 is DFQATT and CDR2 is SNEGSKA (reference sequence). The ends lost 5 bases at V and 0 bases at J; junction bases unmatched: 7. TCRdb recomputed calls from the reads with MiXCR, one row per CDR3 protein. The sample lists fewer than 350,000 distinct CDR3 sequences, 9.5% occurring once. Source material: PBMCs. The receptor's source is a human donor in good health (CMV status not recorded). Some clones in this sample may be carry-over from other donors' samples. This rearrangement joins TRBV20-1 to TRBJ2-4, with TRBD1 matching over 7 bases. CDR3 bases: TGCAGTGCTTCACCGGGACAGCTAGCCAAAAACATTCAGTACTTC. Encoded protein: CSASPGQLAKNIQYF.